A single sample is the source of the 14 T cell receptor beta chains below, sequenced in a study of monozygotic twins with cystic fibrosis. Sequencing used immunoSEQ multiplex PCR; TCRdb keeps in-frame clones, though not all of them. The top ten clones hold approximately 1.4% of a sample with 15,000 to 20,000 clones, roughly 89% of them seen once. The sample taken for sequencing was blood. The receptors stem from a girl aged 2-9 years with cystic fibrosis.

This clone was recorded only once. The chain has TRBV30 and TRBJ2-2; 10 nucleotides agree with TRBD2. The CDR3 contains 15 residues. Germline CDR1 reads GTSNPN; CDR2 reads SVGIG (reference sequence). The ends lost 5 bases at V and 5 bases at J; junction bases unmatched: 8. CDR3: CAWGRLAGETGELFF. The CDR3 nucleotides read TGTGCCTGGGGTAGGCTAGCGGGAGAGACCGGGGAGCTGTTTTTT.

V and J are TRBV15 and TRBJ2-1; no clear D. CDR1 and CDR2 from the germline V gene are LNHNV and YYDKDF (reference sequence). The CDR3 runs to 13 residues. Deletions cut 3 bases from V and 7 bases from J, with 10 bases between. For the CDR3, the DNA is TGTGCCACCAGCAGGGCCCTTACGAATGAGCAGTTCTTC. Translation gives CATSRALTNEQFF.

In its sample, this clone was seen once. This sequence joins TRBV10-2 and TRBJ1-1; 10 bases line up with TRBD1. The length of the CDR3 is 15 residues. In germline, CDR1 is WSHSY, CDR2 SAAADI. V gave up 5 bases and J gave up 4 bases; unmatched junction bases: 7. The CDR3 coding sequence is TGCGCCAGCAGTCATACGGGGACAGGGGCCACTGAAGCTTTCTTT. Its protein product is CASSHTGTGATEAFF.

The V gene is TRBV6-5, the J gene TRBJ2-7; TRBD1 aligns across 9 bases. The CDR3 is 14 residues long. Germline V gene data show CDR1 as MNHEY and CDR2 as SVGAGI. With V trimmed by 1 base and J by 5 bases, 3 bases remained unmatched. In nucleotides, the CDR3 is TGTGCCAGCAGTTACTTGGGACAGGGTGACGAGCAGTACTTC. As protein: CASSYLGQGDEQYF.

The chain uses TRBV6-1 and TRBJ2-5, with D tentatively TRBD2 (6 bases). V dropped 4 bases and J dropped 1 base, with 13 bases sitting between them. Germline-derived CDR1 and CDR2 are MNHNS and SASEGT. The CDR3 runs 15 residues. The CDR3: CASSASRDFQETQYF. The CDR3 coding sequence is TGTGCCAGCAGTGCGTCCCGGGACTTCCAAGAGACCCAGTACTTC.

The V call is TRBV10-3, the J call TRBJ2-1; 8 bases line up with TRBD2. Trimming at V came to 0 bases and at J to 6 bases, leaving 1 base not matched to a gene. CDR1 and CDR2 (germline): ENHRY, SYGVKD. The CDR3 length is 14 residues. In nucleotides, the CDR3 is TGTGCCATCAGTGAGTCCCTAGCGGGCAATGAGCAGTTCTTC. Residues: CAISESLAGNEQFF.

The V and J genes are TRBV7-9 and TRBJ2-7; maybe TRBD1 (5 bases). The CDR3 is made up of 14 amino acids. V gave up 5 bases and J gave up 3 bases, with 14 bases separating them. Germline V CDR1 and CDR2: SEHNR, FQNEAQ (reference sequence). CDR3 nucleotide sequence: TGTGCCAGCAGCCAACTGACAGCAGGCTACGAGCAGTACTTC. As protein: CASSQLTAGYEQYF.

This clone came up once. This chain connects TRBV5-1 to TRBJ2-1; D unclear. The germline V gene has CDR1 SGHRS and CDR2 YFSETQ. The CDR3 covers 12 residues. V lost 4 bases and J lost 1, with 3 bases in between. CDR3 in amino acids: CASSVSYNEQFF. Written as DNA, the CDR3 is TGCGCCAGCAGCGTGTCCTACAATGAGCAGTTCTTC.

V usage is TRBV7-2 and J usage is TRBJ1-1, with 7 bases that match TRBD1. Germline CDR1 reads SGHTA; CDR2 reads FQGNSA. V lost 4 bases and J lost 3; bases outside the gene matches: 11. This CDR3 contains 16 residues. CDR3: CASSSHRQGWHTEAFF. CDR3 nucleotide sequence: TGTGCCAGCAGCTCCCATAGACAGGGTTGGCACACTGAAGCTTTCTTT.

The chain employs TRBV30 and TRBJ2-1; TRBD2 is a possible D gene (6 bases). CDR1 and CDR2 (germline): GTSNPN, SVGIG (reference sequence). CDR3 length: 13 amino acids. Trimming removed 8 bases from V and 5 bases from J, with 16 bases in between. CDR3 in amino acids: CAVGLQLNNEQFF. The CDR3 DNA reads as TGTGCCGTGGGACTGCAACTGAACAATGAGCAGTTCTTC.

J is TRBJ1-6 and V is TRBV15; D perhaps matches TRBD1 (5 bases). Germline CDR1 reads LNHNV; CDR2 reads YYDKDF (reference sequence). The CDR3 loop spans 14 amino acids. V dropped 1 base and J dropped 9 bases, with 10 bases sitting between them. The CDR3 region is CATSRGQSGSPLHF. The CDR3 DNA reads as TGTGCCACCAGCAGAGGACAGTCAGGTTCACCCCTCCACTTT. The variable domain in full, with the rest retrieved from reference TRBV15 and TRBJ1-6, is DAMVIQNPRYQVTQFGKPVTLSCSQTLNHNVMYWYQQKSSQAPKLLFHYYDKDFNNEADTPDNFQSRRPNTSFCFLDIRSPGLGDTAMYLCATSRGQSGSPLHFGNGTRLTVT.

The chain recombines TRBV29-1 with TRBJ1-2; TRBD1 aligns across 10 bases. V dropped 2 bases and J dropped 6; count of bases not matched to a gene: 9. The germline gives CDR1 SQVTM, CDR2 ANQGSEA. This CDR3 comprises 15 residues. The CDR3 loop reads CSVERQGALEDGYTF. CDR3 DNA: TGCAGCGTTGAACGACAGGGGGCCCTAGAGGATGGCTACACCTTC. The full variable domain, in which reference TRBV29-1 and TRBJ1-2 provide the parts outside the CDR3, is SAVISQKPSRDICQRGTSLTIQCQVDSQVTMMFWYRQQPGQSLTLIATANQGSEATYESGFVIDKFPISRPNLTFSTLTVSNMSPEDSSIYLCSVERQGALEDGYTFGSGTRLTVV.

This chain uses TRBV7-9 with TRBJ2-1; 7 bases align to TRBD2. V lost 3 bases, J lost 9 bases, and 11 bases stayed unmatched. The germline V gene encodes CDR1 SEHNR and CDR2 FQNEAQ (reference sequence). The CDR3 covers 15 residues. The CDR3 coding sequence is TGTGCCAGCAGCTTCGAAAGCGGGGTCGGGGGTGAGCAGTTCTTC. Translation: CASSFESGVGGEQFF.

The chain combines TRBV5-6 with TRBJ2-7, with a weak D call TRBD1 (5 bases). V shed 0 bases and J shed 6 bases, with 16 bases lying between them. Germline CDR1 reads SGHDT; CDR2 reads YYEEEE. This CDR3 region has 15 residues. The CDR3 coding sequence is TGTGCCAGCAGCTTGGGGGCAGGGCCCCCTTTCGAGCAGTACTTC. This codes for CASSLGAGPPFEQYF.